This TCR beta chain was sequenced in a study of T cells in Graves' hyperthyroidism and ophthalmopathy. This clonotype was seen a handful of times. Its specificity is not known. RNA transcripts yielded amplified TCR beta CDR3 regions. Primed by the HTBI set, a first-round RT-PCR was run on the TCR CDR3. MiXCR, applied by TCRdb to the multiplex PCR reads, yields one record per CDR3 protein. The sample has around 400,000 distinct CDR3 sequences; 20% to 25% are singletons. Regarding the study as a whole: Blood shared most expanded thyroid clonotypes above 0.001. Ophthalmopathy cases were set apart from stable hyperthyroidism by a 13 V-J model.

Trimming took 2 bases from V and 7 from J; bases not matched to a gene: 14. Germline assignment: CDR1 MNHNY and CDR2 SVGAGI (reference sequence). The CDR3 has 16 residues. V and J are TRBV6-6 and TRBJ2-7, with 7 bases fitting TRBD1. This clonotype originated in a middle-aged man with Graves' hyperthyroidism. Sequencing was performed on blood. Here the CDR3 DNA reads TGTGCCAGCAGTTACCAACCGGGACAGTATTGGGCGGAGCAGTACTTC. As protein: CASSYQPGQYWAEQYF.